Each of the 5 T cell receptor beta chains below was sequenced from the same sample in a study of beta chain features in type 1 diabetes. All of the isolated RNA was reverse transcribed, so expressed TCRB transcripts were sequenced. Profiled with immunoSEQ multiplex PCR; TCRdb holds only in-frame clones, not every one. The table includes around 200,000 clones, about 13% detected once. The specimen was central memory CD4+ T cells from blood. The receptors shown here come from a woman aged 18-29 years in good health.

This clone was recorded a few times. The chain combines TRBV4-3 with TRBJ2-1, with D perhaps matching TRBD1 (7 bases). Trimming took 5 bases from V and 6 from J, leaving 17 bases between them. The CDR3 is 15 residues long. Germline CDR1 reads LGHNA; CDR2 reads YSLEER. The CDR3 sequence is CASSAQGGDLNEQFF. CDR3 bases: TGCGCCAGCAGCGCCCAGGGGGGAGACCTCAATGAGCAGTTCTTC.

This clone has just a few counts. This chain uses TRBV9 with TRBJ2-1; 7 bases agree with TRBD2. Trimming removed 4 bases from V and 7 bases from J; junction bases left unmatched: 14. The germline V gene has CDR1 SGDLS and CDR2 YYNGEE. The CDR3 spans 16 residues. CDR3 region: CASSPRGGSVENEQFF. CDR3 nucleotide sequence: TGTGCCAGCAGCCCTCGGGGCGGGAGTGTAGAAAATGAGCAGTTCTTC.

In this sample, this clone turned up a few times. The chain links TRBV11-1 to TRBJ1-2, with TRBD1 as a possible D gene (6 bases). This CDR3 has 17 residues. Germline assignment: CDR1 SGHAT and CDR2 FQDESV (reference sequence). The V gene lost 3 bases and the J gene lost 0 bases, with 17 bases spanning the gap. CDR3 bases: TGTGCCAGCAGCTTTGGGTTTCGACAGGCCTCTAACTATGGCTACACCTTC. This encodes CASSFGFRQASNYGYTF.

At least ten counts were recorded for this clone. The V call is TRBV6-5, the J call TRBJ2-1; TRBD1 aligns across 9 bases. V lost 2 bases, J lost 7 bases, and 6 bases stayed unmatched. The germline gives CDR1 MNHEY, CDR2 SVGAGI. The CDR3 loop spans 15 amino acids. CDR3 DNA sequence: TGTGCCAGCAGTTACAAAGGACAGGGGATAAATGAGCAGTTCTTC. It translates to CASSYKGQGINEQFF.

This chain joins TRBV29-1 and TRBJ1-5; TRBD1 agrees at 9 bases. Germline trimming cut 4 bases from V and 3 bases from J; bases unmatched to any gene: 7. CDR1 is SQVTM, CDR2 ANQGSEA, per germline. This CDR3 comprises 15 residues. The chain's CDR3 is CSVASGTGNNQPQHF. The CDR3 coding sequence is TGCAGCGTTGCCTCCGGGACAGGGAACAATCAGCCCCAGCATTTT.